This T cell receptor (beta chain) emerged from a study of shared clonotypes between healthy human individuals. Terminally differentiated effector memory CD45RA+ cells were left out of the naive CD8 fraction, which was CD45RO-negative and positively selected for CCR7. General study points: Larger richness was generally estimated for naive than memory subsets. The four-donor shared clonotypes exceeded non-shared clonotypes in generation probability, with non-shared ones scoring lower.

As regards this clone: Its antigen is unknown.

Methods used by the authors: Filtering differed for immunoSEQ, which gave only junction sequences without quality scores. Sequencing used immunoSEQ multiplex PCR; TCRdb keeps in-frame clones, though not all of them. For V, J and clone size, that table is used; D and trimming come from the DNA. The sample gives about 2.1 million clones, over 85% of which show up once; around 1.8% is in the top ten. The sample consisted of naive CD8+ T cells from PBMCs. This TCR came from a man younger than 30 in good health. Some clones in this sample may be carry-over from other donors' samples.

CDR3 sequence (DNA): TGTGCCAGCAGCCCCCGGGAAGGGCCCTCGACCGGGGAGCTGTTTTTT. Translation gives CASSPREGPSTGELFF. V gene TRBV7-3 combines with J gene TRBJ2-2, with D possibly being TRBD2 (5 bases). V shed 5 bases and J shed 5 bases, with 18 bases lying between them. The V gene's germline CDR1 is SGHTA and CDR2 FQGTGA. CDR3 length: 16 amino acids.